Listed below are T cell receptor beta chains from one sample, sequenced in a study of cytomegalovirus exposure and HLA in healthy donors. The protocol was immunoSEQ multiplex PCR, while the TCRdb copy is restricted to in-frame clones and leaves out a portion. The sample contains 160,000 or so clones, around 83% of which appear only once. What was sequenced was PBMCs. The receptors originated from a man in his fifties in good health and CMV-seropositive. Both conserved end residues are part of each CDR3. The D gene is left open where the match is weak. Only part of the rows carry a size: once, few, many, or a class if the clone is expanded.

>TRBV10-1|NA|TRBJ2-1|NA
TGCGCCAGCAGTGAGTCGAGCTCGGGGAGGCGGCAGTTCTTC
CASSESSSGRRQFF
>TRBV19|NA|TRBJ2-1|TRBD2
TGTGCCAGTAGTCCTCCCGGGACTAGCGGTGGGGAGCAGTTCTTC
CASSPPGTSGGEQFF
>TRBV7-8|NA|TRBJ1-1|NA
TGTGCCAGCAGCCCTGGGTCGGGAGGCACTGAAGCTTTCTTT
CASSPGSGGTEAFF
>TRBV11-3|NA|TRBJ2-3|TRBD2
TGTGCCAGCAGCTTCCGAGGGGCAGCGGGAGGGAGGCGGGGCACAGATACGCAGTATTTT
CASSFRGAAGGRRGTDTQYF
>TRBV4-1|NA|TRBJ2-2|NA
TGCGCCAGCAGTCCGGTGGTCACCACCGGGGAGCTGTTTTTT
CASSPVVTTGELFF
>TRBV19|once|TRBJ1-1|TRBD1
TGTGCCAGTAGCCTTCTACAGGGGGCGAACACTGAAGCTTTCTTT
CASSLLQGANTEAFF
>TRBV14|NA|TRBJ2-2|NA
TGTGCCAGCAGCGCGGACATCACCGGGGAGCTGTTTTTT
CASSADITGELFF
>TRBV2|NA|TRBJ1-2|NA
TGTGCCAGCAGCCCCGACAGATTCTCCAACTATGGCTACACCTTC
CASSPDRFSNYGYTF
>TRBV6-1|NA|TRBJ1-1|NA
TGTGCCAGCAGTGAAAGGGGCAGGGTGGGCACTGAAGCTTTCTTT
CASSERGRVGTEAFF
>TRBV6-5|NA|TRBJ2-3|TRBD1
TGTGCCAGCAGCCAGCGAGGACAGGGGTCAGATACGCAGTATTTT
CASSQRGQGSDTQYF
>TRBV5-4|NA|TRBJ1-6|NA
TGTGCCAGCAGCTCCGGGACTGCGAATTCACCCCTCCACTTT
CASSSGTANSPLHF
>TRBV7-6|NA|TRBJ2-3|TRBD1
TGTGCCAGCAGCTTCGCAGGGGGAGCAGATACGCAGTATTTT
CASSFAGGADTQYF
>TRBV5-4|NA|TRBJ1-1|NA
TGTGCCAGCAGTTTCGACAGCCTTAACACTGAAGCTTTCTTT
CASSFDSLNTEAFF
>TRBV10-1|NA|TRBJ2-7|NA
TGCGCCAGCAGTGAACAGGTAACCTACGAGCAGTACTTC
CASSEQVTYEQYF
>TRBV5-4|NA|TRBJ1-3|NA
TGTGCCAGCAGCTTGGGGGCCGCGAGCTCTGGAAACACCATATATTTT
CASSLGAASSGNTIYF
>TRBV11-2|NA|TRBJ2-5|TRBD2
TGTGCCAGCAGCTCCATCCCCGGGACTAGCGGGGGTGAGACCCAGTACTTC
CASSSIPGTSGGETQYF
>TRBV19|NA|TRBJ1-2|NA
TGTGCCAGTAGGGAGGGGGGGGAAGCCTATGGCTACACCTTC
CASREGGEAYGYTF
>TRBV6-1|NA|TRBJ2-1|TRBD2
TGTGCCAGCAGTGGCTATAGTAGCGGGAGTGCAAATGAGCAGTTCTTC
CASSGYSSGSANEQFF
>TRBV19|NA|TRBJ1-1|NA
TGTGCCAGTAGTATAGCCGGGAGCTCGGAAACTTTCTTT
CASSIAGSSETFF
>TRBV7-9|once|TRBJ2-3|TRBD2
TGTTCCAGCAGCCCGGGACTAGCGGTTAGCACAGATACGCAGTATTTT
CSSSPGLAVSTDTQYF
>TRBV10-3|NA|TRBJ1-1|TRBD1
TGTGCCATCCGAGGACAGGGGGTCATTCGGGATGAAGCTTTCTTT
CAIRGQGVIRDEAFF
>TRBV18|NA|TRBJ2-5|TRBD2
TGTGCCAGCCGACTAGCGGGGGGTCTTCAAGAGACCCAGTACTTC
CASRLAGGLQETQYF
>TRBV6-5|NA|TRBJ1-2|TRBD1
TGTGCCAGCAGTTTGGGTGGGACAGGAGGAAAGGGCTACACCTTC
CASSLGGTGGKGYTF
>TRBV18|NA|TRBJ1-1|TRBD1
TGTGCCAGCTCACCACCGACAGGGGTGGACACTGAAGCTTTCTTT
CASSPPTGVDTEAFF
>TRBV6-6|NA|TRBJ1-6|NA
TGTGCCAGCAGTTCGGGGAGTCCCCATTCACCCCTCCACTTT
CASSSGSPHSPLHF
>TRBV6-1|NA|TRBJ2-5|TRBD2
TGTGCCAGCAGTGAAGCGGGACTAGCGGGAGGGCCGGAGACCCAGTACTTC
CASSEAGLAGGPETQYF
>TRBV10-1|NA|TRBJ2-2|NA
TGCGCCAGCAGTGAGCAACAGGAGAACACCGGGGAGCTGTTTTTT
CASSEQQENTGELFF
>TRBV6-5|NA|TRBJ2-5|NA
TGTGCCAGCAGTTCCCCCCGGAGGGAAGAGACCCAGTACTTC
CASSSPRREETQYF
>TRBV28|NA|TRBJ1-6|TRBD1
TGTGCCAGCAGTTCGACAGGGGACAATTCACCCCTCCACTTT
CASSSTGDNSPLHF
>TRBV27|NA|TRBJ1-2|NA
TGTGCCAGCAGCTCTGGAGATGGCTACACCTTC
CASSSGDGYTF